The clone carrying this T cell receptor (beta chain) appeared a few times. The data are from a study of T cell repertoires in cytomegalovirus infection. TCRdb reprocessed the reads with MiXCR, giving one entry per CDR3 protein. The data show 450,000 to 650,000 distinct CDR3 sequences, roughly 29% seen once. The V gene lost 2 bases and the J gene lost 3 bases, with 7 bases spanning the gap. There are 13 residues in the CDR3. Germline lookup yields CDR1 MDHEN and CDR2 SYDVKM. The material sequenced was PBMCs. This receptor was obtained from a human donor in good health (CMV status not recorded). Some clones in this sample may be carry-over from other donors' samples. The chain employs TRBV28 and TRBJ1-2; D possibly corresponds to TRBD1 (6 bases). The CDR3 protein is CASSLPGDYGYTF. The CDR3 coding sequence is TGTGCCAGCAGTTTACCAGGGGACTATGGCTACACCTTC.